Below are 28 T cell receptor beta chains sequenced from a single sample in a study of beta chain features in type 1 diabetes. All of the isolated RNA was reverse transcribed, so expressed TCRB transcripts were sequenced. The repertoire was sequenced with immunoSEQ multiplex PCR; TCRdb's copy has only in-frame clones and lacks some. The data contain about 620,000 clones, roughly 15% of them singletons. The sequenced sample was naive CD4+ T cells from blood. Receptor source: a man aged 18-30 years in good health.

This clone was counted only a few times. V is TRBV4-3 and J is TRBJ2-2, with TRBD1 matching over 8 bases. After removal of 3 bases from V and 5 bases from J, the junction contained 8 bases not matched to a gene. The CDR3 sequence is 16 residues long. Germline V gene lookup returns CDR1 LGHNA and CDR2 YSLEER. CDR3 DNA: TGCGCCAGCAGCCACGACAGGGGAAAGAGAACCGGGGAGCTGTTTTTT. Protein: CASSHDRGKRTGELFF.

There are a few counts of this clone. CDR3 sequence: CASSQGVPYEQYF. The CDR3 nucleotides are TGTGCCAGCAGCCAGGGGGTCCCCTACGAGCAGTACTTC. The J gene is TRBJ2-7, the V gene TRBV11-1, with TRBD1 matching 7 bases. Germline CDR1 SGHAT, CDR2 FQDESV (reference sequence). Trimming removed 5 bases from V and 2 bases from J; junction bases left unmatched: 3. The CDR3 sequence is 13 residues long.

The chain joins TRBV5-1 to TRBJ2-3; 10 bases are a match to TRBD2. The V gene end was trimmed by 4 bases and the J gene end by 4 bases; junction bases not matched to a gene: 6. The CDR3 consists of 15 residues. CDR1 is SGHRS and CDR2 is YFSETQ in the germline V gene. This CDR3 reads CASSPMGLAPDTQYF. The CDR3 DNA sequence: TGCGCCAGCAGCCCCATGGGACTAGCGCCAGATACGCAGTATTTT.

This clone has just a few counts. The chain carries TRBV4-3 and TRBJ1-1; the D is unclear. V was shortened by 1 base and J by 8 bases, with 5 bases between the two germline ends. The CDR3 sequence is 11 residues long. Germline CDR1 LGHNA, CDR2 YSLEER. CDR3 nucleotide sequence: TGCGCCAGCAGCCAAGGGACGGAAGCTTTCTTT. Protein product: CASSQGTEAFF.

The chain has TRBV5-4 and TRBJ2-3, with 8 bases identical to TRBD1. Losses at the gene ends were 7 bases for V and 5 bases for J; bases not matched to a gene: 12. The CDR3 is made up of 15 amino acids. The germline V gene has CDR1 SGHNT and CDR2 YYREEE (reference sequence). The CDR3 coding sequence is TGTGCCAGCCGGCGGACAGGGTTTTTGAGAGATACGCAGTATTTT. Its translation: CASRRTGFLRDTQYF.

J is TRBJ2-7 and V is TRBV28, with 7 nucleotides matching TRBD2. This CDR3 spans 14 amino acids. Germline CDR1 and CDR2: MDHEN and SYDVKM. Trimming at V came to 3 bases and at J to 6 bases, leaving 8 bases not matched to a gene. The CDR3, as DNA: TGTGCCAGCAGTTTGGTGGGAGGGCTCGGCGAGCAGTACTTC. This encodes CASSLVGGLGEQYF.

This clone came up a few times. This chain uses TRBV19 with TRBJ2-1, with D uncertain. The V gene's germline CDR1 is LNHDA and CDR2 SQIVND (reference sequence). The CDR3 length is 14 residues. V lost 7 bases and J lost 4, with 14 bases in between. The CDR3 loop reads CASIPSFGYNEQFF. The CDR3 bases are TGTGCCAGTATCCCGTCCTTCGGATACAATGAGCAGTTCTTC.

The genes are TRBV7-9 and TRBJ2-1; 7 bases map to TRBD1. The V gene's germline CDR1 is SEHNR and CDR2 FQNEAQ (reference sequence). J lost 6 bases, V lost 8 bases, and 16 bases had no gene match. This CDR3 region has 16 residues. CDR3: CASRTYLIAGGNEQFF. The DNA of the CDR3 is TGTGCCAGCCGAACTTACCTGATTGCAGGGGGCAATGAGCAGTTCTTC.

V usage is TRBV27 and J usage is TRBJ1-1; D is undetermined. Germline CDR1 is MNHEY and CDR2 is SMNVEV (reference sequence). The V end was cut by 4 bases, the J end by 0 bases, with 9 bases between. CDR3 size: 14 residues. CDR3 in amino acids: CASSSPAVNTEAFF. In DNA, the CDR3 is TGTGCCAGCAGTTCGCCTGCGGTGAACACTGAAGCTTTCTTT.

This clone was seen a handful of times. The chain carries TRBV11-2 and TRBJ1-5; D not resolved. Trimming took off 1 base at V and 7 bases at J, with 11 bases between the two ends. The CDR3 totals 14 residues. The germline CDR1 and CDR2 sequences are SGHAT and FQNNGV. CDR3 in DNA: TGTGCCAGCAGCTTAGGTGTGGGTGGCCAGCCCCAGCATTTT. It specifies CASSLGVGGQPQHF.

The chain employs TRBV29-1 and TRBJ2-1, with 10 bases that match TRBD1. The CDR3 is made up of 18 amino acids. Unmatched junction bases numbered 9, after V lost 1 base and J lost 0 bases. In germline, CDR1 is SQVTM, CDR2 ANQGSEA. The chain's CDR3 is CSVEVGDRGGSSYNEQFF. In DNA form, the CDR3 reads TGCAGCGTTGAAGTAGGGGACAGGGGAGGGTCCTCCTACAATGAGCAGTTCTTC.

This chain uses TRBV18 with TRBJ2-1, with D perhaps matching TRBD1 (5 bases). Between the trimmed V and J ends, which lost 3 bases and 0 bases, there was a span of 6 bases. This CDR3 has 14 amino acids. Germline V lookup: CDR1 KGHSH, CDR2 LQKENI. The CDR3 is CASSPDSSYNEQFF. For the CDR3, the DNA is TGTGCCAGCTCACCTGACAGCTCCTACAATGAGCAGTTCTTC.

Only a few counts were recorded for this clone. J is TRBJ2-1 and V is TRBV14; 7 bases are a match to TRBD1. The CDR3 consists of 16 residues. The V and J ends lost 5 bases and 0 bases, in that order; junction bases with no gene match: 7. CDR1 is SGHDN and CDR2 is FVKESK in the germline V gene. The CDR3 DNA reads TGTGCCAGCAGCAACCCAGGGACAGACTCCTACAATGAGCAGTTCTTC. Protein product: CASSNPGTDSYNEQFF.

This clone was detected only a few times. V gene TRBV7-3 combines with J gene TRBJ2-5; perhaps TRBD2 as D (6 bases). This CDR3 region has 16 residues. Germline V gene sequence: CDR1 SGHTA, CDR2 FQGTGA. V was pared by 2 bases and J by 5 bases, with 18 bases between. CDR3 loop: CASSLGGASGGETQYF. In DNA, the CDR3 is TGTGCCAGCAGCTTAGGAGGGGCTAGTGGAGGGGAGACCCAGTACTTC.

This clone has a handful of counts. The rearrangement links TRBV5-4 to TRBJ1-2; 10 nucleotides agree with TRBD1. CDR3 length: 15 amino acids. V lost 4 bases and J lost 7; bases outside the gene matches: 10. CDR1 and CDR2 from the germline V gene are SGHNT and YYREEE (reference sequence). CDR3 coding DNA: TGTGCCAGCAGCCCTCCGGGACAGGGGAGTGGTGGCTACACCTTC. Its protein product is CASSPPGQGSGGYTF. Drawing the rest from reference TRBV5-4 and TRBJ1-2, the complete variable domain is ETGVTQSPTHLIKTRGQQVTLRCSSQSGHNTVSWYQQALGQGPQFIFQYYREEENGRGNFPPRFSGLQFPNYSSELNVNALELDDSALYLCASSPPGQGSGGYTFGSGTRLTVV.

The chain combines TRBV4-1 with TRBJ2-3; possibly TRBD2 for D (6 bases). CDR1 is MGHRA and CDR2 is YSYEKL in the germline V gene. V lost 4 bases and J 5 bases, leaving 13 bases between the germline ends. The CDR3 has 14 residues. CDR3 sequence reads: CASSPSTSRDTQYF. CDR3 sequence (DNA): TGCGCCAGCAGCCCCTCGACTAGTAGAGATACGCAGTATTTT.

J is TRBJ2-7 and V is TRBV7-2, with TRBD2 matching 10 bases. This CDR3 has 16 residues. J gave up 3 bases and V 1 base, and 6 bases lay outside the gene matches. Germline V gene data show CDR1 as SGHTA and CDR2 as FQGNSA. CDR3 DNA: TGTGCCAGCAGCTTAGGGGCTAGCGGGGGATACTACGAGCAGTACTTC. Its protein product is CASSLGASGGYYEQYF.

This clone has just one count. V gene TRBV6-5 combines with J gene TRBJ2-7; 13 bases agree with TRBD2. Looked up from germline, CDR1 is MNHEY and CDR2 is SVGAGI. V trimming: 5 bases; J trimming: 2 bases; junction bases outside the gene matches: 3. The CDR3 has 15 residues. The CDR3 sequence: CASSGLAGVPYEQYF. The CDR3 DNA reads TGTGCCAGCAGTGGACTAGCGGGAGTCCCCTACGAGCAGTACTTC.

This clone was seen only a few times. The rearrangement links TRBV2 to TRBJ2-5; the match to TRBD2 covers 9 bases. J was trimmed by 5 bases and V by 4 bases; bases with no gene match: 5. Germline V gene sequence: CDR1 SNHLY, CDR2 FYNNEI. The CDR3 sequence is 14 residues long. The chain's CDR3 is CASSVAGGSETQYF. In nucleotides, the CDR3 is TGTGCCAGCAGTGTTGCGGGGGGGTCGGAGACCCAGTACTTC.

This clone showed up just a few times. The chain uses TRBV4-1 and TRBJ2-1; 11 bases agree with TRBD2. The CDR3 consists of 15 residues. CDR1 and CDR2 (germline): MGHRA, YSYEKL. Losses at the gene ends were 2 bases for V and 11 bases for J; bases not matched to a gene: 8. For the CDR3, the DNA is TGCGCCAGCAGCCAACAATACCCGACTAGCGGGAAGCAGTTCTTC. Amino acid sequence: CASSQQYPTSGKQFF.

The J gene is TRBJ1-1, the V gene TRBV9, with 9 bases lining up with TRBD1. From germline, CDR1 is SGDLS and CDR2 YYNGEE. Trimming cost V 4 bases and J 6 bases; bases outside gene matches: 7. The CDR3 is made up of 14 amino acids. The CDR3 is CASSPGTGRAEAFF. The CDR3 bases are TGTGCCAGCAGCCCGGGGACAGGGAGGGCTGAAGCTTTCTTT.

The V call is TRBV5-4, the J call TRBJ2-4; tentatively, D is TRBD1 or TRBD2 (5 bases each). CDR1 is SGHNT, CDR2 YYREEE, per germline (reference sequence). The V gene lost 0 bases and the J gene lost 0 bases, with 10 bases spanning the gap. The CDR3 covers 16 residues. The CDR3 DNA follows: TGTGCCAGCAGCTTGGTTGGGACCGTAGCCAAAAACATTCAGTACTTC. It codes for CASSLVGTVAKNIQYF.

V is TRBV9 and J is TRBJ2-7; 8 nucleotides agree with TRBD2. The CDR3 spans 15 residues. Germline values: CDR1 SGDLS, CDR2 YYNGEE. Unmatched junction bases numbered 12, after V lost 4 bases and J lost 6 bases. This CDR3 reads CASSPLPSGSGEQYF. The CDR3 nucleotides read TGTGCCAGCAGCCCGCTTCCCAGCGGGAGCGGCGAGCAGTACTTC.

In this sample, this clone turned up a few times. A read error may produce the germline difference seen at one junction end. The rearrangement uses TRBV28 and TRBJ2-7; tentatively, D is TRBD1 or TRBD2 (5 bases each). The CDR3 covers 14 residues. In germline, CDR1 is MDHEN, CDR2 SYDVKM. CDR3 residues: CASSLKGTGATANF. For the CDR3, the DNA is TGTGCCAGCAGTTTAAAAGGGACCGGGGCAACGGCCAACTTC.

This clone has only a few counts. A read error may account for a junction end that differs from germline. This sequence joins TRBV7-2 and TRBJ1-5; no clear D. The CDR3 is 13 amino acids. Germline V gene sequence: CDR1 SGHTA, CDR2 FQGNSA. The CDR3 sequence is CATSPDGNQPQHF. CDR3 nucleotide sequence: TGTGCCACCAGCCCCGACGGGAATCAGCCCCAGCATTTT. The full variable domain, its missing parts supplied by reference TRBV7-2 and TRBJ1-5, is GAGVSQSPSNKVTEKGKDVELRCDPISGHTALYWYRQSLGQGLEFLIYFQGNSAPDKSGLPSDRFSAERTGGSVSTLTIQRTQQEDSAVYLCATSPDGNQPQHFGDGTRLSIL.

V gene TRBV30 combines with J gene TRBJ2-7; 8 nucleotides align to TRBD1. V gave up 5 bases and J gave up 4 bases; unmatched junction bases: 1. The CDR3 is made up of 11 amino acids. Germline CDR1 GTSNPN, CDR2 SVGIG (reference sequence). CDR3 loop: CAWDRGYEQYF. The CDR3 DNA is TGTGCCTGGGACAGGGGTTACGAGCAGTACTTC. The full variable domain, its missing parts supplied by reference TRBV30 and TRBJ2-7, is SQTIHQWPATLVQPVGSPLSLECTVEGTSNPNLYWYRQAAGRGLQLLFYSVGIGQISSEVPQNLSASRPQDRQFILSSKKLLLSDSGFYLCAWDRGYEQYFGPGTRLTVT.

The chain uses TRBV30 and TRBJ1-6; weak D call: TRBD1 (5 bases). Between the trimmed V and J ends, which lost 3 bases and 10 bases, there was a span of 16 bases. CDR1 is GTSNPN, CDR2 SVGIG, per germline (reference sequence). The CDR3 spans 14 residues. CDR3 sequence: CAWSFDSSGSPLHF. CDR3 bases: TGTGCCTGGAGCTTCGACAGTTCAGGCTCACCCCTCCACTTT.

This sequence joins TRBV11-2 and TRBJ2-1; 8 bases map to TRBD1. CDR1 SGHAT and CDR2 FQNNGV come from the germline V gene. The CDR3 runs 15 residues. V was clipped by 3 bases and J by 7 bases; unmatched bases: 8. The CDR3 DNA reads TGTGCCAGCAGCTTCCGGACAGGGCTGTTGAATGAGCAGTTCTTC. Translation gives CASSFRTGLLNEQFF. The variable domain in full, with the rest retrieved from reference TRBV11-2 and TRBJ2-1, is EAGVAQSPRYKIIEKRQSVAFWCNPISGHATLYWYQQILGQGPKLLIQFQNNGVVDDSQLPKDRFSAERLKGVDSTLKIQPAKLEDSAVYLCASSFRTGLLNEQFFGPGTRLTVL.